The source of this TCR beta chain is a study of cytomegalovirus exposure and HLA in healthy donors. V lost 1 base, J lost 4 bases, and 22 bases lay in between. In germline, CDR1 is SEHNR, CDR2 FQNEAQ (reference sequence). There are 18 residues in the CDR3. Regarding the study as a whole: Cytomegalovirus status, reportedly, was diagnosed with high specificity and sensitivity by the classifier. When analyzed later, a missense DCLRE1C variant was found to be linked to TCR beta V- and J-gene trimming. At a 0.05 false discovery rate, a later analysis found 16,951 TCR beta sequences to be associated with HLA alleles.

Notes on this clone: Its antigen is as yet unknown. The same CDR3 can be traced to other DNA sequences in this sample.

The study ran its PCR with 60 Vbeta and 13 Jbeta primers. Sequencing was performed with immunoSEQ multiplex PCR; in TCRdb, only in-frame clones are kept and a portion is missing. The profile covers about 100,000 clones, with 55% to 85% appearing a single time and about a sixth taken by the ten largest. Material: PBMCs. J is TRBJ1-1 and V is TRBV7-9; a weak D match, TRBD1 (5 bases). This receptor was taken from a woman between 18 and 30 years old in good health and CMV-seropositive. CDR3 loop: CASSLVVGQGAPSTEAFF. In nucleotides, the CDR3 is TGTGCCAGCAGCTTAGTTGTGGGGCAGGGCGCACCGAGCACTGAAGCTTTCTTT.